This T cell receptor beta chain was documented in a study of blood T cell repertoires in COVID-19. Study-wide background: There were acute and convalescent COVID-19 samples, and they came from the United States, Italy and Spain. Nucleic acid was either cDNA or gDNA, and it came from T cells, B-cell-depleted T cells, or PBMCs.

Per the original methods: Reference gene primer amplification in the assay estimated nucleated cell counts. Some clones are missing from TCRdb's copy, which holds only in-frame ones; the method was immunoSEQ multiplex PCR. V, J and clone size reflect that table, while D and trimming were determined from the DNA. The table includes under 45,000 clones, 80% to 90% detected once. The CDR3 is made up of 13 amino acids. Germline CDR1 SNHLY, CDR2 FYNNEI. J lost 7 bases, V lost 4 bases, and 4 bases had no gene match. V usage is TRBV2 and J usage is TRBJ1-3, with 7 bases lining up with TRBD1. Material: peripheral blood. This sequence originates from a woman aged 80 or over with active or convalescent COVID-19. The CDR3 bases are TGTGCCAGCAGTGGAACAGGGGTGAACACCATATATTTT. It codes for CASSGTGVNTIYF.